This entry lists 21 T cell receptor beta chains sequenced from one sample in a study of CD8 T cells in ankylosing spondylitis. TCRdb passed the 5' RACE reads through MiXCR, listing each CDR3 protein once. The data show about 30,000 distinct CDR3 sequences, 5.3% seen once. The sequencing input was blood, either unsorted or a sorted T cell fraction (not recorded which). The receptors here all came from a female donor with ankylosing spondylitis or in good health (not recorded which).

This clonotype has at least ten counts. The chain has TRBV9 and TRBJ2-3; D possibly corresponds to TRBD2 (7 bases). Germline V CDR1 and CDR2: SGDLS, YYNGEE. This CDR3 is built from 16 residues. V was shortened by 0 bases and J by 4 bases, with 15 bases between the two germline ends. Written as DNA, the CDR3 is TGTGCCAGCAGCGTAGCGGGGGGCGGACAGTCAGATACGCAGTATTTT. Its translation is CASSVAGGGQSDTQYF.

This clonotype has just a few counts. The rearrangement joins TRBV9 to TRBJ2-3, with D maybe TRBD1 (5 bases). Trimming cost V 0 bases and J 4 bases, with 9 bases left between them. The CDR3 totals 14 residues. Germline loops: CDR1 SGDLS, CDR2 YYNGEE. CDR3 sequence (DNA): TGTGCCAGCAGCGTAGCGTGGGGCCCAGATACGCAGTATTTT. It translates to CASSVAWGPDTQYF. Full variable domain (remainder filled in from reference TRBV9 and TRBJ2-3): DSGVTQTPKHLITATGQRVTLRCSPRSGDLSVYWYQQSLDQGLQFLIQYYNGEERAKGNILERFSAQQFPDLHSELNLSSLELGDSALYFCASSVAWGPDTQYFGPGTRLTVL.

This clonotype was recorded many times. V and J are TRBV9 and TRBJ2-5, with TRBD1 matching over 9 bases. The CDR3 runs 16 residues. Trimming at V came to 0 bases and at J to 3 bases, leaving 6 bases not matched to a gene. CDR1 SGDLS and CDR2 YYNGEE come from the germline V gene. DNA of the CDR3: TGTGCCAGCAGCGTAGAACCTAGGACAGGGGAAGAGACCCAGTACTTC. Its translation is CASSVEPRTGEETQYF.

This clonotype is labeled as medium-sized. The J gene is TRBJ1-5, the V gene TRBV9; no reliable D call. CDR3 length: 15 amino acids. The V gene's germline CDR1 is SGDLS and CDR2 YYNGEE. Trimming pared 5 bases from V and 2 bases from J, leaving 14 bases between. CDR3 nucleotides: TGTGCCAGCAGTCTGGATGGGTATGGCAATCAGCCCCAGCATTTT. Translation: CASSLDGYGNQPQHF.

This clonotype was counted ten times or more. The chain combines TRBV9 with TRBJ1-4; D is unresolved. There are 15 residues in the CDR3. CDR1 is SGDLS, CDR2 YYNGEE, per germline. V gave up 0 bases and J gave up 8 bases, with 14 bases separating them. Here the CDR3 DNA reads TGTGCCAGCAGCGTAGCCGGCCTGGGTGGGGAAAAACTGTTTTTT. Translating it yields CASSVAGLGGEKLFF.

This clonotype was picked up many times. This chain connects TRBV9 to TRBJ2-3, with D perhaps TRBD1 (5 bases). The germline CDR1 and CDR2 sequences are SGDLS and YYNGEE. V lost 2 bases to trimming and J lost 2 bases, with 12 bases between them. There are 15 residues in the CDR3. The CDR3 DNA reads TGTGCCAGCAGCGTGGGTCAGGGCGCCACAGATACGCAGTATTTT. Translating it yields CASSVGQGATDTQYF.

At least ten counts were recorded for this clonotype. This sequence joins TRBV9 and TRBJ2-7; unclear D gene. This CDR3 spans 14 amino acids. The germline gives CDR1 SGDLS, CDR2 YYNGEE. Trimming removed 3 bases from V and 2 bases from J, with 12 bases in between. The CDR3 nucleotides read TGTGCCAGCAGCGCGACGGACGGGCCCTACGAGCAGTACTTC. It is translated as CASSATDGPYEQYF.

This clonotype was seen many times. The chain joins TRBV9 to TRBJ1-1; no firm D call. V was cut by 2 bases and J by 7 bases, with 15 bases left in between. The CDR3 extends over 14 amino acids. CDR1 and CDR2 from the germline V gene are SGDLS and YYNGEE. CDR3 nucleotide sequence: TGTGCCAGCAGCGTTAGGTGGGAAAGAAATGAAGCTTTCTTT. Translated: CASSVRWERNEAFF.

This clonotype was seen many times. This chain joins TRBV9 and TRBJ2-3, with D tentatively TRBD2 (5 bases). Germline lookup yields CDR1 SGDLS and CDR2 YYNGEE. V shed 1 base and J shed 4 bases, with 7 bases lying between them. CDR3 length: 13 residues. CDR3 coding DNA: TGTGCCAGCAGCGTATACGGGGCAGATACGCAGTATTTT. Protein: CASSVYGADTQYF.

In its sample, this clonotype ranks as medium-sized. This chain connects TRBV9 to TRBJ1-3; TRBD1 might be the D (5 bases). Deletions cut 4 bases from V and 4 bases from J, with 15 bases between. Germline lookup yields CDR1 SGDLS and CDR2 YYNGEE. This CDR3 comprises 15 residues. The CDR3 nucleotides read TGTGCCAGCAGCACCCCCGGGGCCCTGGGAAACACCATATATTTT. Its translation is CASSTPGALGNTIYF.

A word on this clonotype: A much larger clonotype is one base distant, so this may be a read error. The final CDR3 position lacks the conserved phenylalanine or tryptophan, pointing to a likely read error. Written as DNA, the CDR3 is TGTGCCAGCAGCGTAGCAGCGGGGAACACAGATACGCAGTATTCT. As protein: CASSVAAGNTDTQYS. This chain links TRBV9 with TRBJ2-3, with 7 bases aligning to TRBD2. Looked up from germline, CDR1 is SGDLS and CDR2 is YYNGEE. Trimming cost V 0 bases and J 2 bases; bases outside gene matches: 3. The CDR3 extends over 15 amino acids.

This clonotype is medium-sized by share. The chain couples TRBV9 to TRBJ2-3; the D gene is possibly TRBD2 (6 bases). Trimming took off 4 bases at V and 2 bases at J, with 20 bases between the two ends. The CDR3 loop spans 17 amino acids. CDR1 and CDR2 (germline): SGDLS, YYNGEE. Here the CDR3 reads CASSLRREHTNTDTQYF. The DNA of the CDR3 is TGTGCCAGCAGCCTGCGGAGGGAGCACACAAACACAGATACGCAGTATTTT.

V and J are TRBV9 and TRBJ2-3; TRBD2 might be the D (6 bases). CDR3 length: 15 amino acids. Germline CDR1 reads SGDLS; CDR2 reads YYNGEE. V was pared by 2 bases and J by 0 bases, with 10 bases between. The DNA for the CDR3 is TGTGCCAGCAGCGTCTTCGCGGGGAGCACAGATACGCAGTATTTT. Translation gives CASSVFAGSTDTQYF.

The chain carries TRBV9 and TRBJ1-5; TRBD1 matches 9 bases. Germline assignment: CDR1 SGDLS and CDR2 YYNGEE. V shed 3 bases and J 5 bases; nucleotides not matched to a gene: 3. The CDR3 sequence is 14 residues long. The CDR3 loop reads CASSAGQGYQPQHF. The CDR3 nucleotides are TGTGCCAGCAGCGCGGGACAGGGCTATCAGCCCCAGCATTTT.

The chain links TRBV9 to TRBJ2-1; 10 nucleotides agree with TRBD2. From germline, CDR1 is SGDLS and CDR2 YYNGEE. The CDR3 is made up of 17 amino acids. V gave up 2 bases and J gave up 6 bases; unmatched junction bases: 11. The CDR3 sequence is CASSVGLAAYGGNEQFF. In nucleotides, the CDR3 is TGTGCCAGCAGCGTTGGACTAGCGGCGTACGGGGGCAATGAGCAGTTCTTC.

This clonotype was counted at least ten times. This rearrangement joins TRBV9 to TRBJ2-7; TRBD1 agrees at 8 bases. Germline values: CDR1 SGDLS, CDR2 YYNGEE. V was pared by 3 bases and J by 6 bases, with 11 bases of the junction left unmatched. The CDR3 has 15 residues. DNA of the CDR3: TGTGCCAGCAGCGAGTCGCCGACAGGGGTCCGCGAGCAGTACTTC. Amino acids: CASSESPTGVREQYF.

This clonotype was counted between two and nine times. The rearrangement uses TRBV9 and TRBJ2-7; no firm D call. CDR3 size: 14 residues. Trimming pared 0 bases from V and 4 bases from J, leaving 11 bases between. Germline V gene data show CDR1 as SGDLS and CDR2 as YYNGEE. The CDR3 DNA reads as TGTGCCAGCAGCGTAGGGTTAGGAGCATACGAGCAGTACTTC. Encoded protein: CASSVGLGAYEQYF.

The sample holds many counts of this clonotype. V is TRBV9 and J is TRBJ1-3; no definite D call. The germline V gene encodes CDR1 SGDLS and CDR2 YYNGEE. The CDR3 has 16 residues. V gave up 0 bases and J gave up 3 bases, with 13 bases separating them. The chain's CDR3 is CASSVDEIRFGNTIYF. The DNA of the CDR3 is TGTGCCAGCAGCGTAGACGAGATCAGGTTTGGAAACACCATATATTTT. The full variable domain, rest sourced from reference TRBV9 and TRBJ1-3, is DSGVTQTPKHLITATGQRVTLRCSPRSGDLSVYWYQQSLDQGLQFLIQYYNGEERAKGNILERFSAQQFPDLHSELNLSSLELGDSALYFCASSVDEIRFGNTIYFGEGSWLTVV.

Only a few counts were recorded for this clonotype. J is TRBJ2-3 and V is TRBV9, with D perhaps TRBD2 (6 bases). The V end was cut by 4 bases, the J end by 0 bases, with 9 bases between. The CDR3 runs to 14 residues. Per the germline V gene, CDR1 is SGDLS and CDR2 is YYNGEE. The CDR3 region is CASSSRGSTDTQYF. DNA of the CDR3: TGTGCCAGCAGCTCCCGGGGGAGCACAGATACGCAGTATTTT.

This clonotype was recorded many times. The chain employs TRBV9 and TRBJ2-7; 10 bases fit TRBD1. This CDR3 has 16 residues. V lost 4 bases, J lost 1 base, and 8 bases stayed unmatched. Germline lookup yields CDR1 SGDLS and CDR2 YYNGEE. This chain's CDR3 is CASSPRQGAFSYEQYF. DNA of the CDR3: TGTGCCAGCAGCCCCCGACAGGGGGCGTTTTCCTACGAGCAGTACTTC.

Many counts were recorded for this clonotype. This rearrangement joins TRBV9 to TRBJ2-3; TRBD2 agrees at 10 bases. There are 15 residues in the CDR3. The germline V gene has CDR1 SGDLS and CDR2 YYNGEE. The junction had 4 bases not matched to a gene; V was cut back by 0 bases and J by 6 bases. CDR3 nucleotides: TGTGCCAGCAGCGTAGTGAGCGGGGGGGCCGATACGCAGTATTTT. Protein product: CASSVVSGGADTQYF.